The entry below describes one TCR beta chain. The antigen it recognizes is unknown. It has no much larger one-base neighbor in the sample; base qualities were not kept. This entry is derived from a study of cytomegalovirus exposure and HLA in healthy donors (TCRdb year 2017). Study-level background: An earlier analysis of approximately 640 of the donors reported more than 250 Gb of sequence data and 100 million to 140 million unique TCR beta sequences from about 180 million T cells. In a later genetic analysis, genome-wide SNP genotypes for about three fifths of the roughly 670 donors were used, and that subset was treated as a discovery cohort. To predict cytomegalovirus infection status, the study combined high-throughput TCR immunosequencing, statistical association of individual TCRs with disease status, and machine learning. All discovery cohort repertoires had been generated on a single sequencing platform. The T cell repertoires of about 700 subjects were profiled by immunosequencing and related to cytomegalovirus serostatus. About 280 gigabases of sequencing data and about 92 million unique TCR sequences made up an early release that covered 640 HLA-typed donors. Among the roughly 400 genotyped donors, around 81% belonged to the genetic ancestry cluster associated with self-reported Caucasian donors. To decide whether each TCR beta V gene segment behaved as functional or pseudogenic, an earlier analysis of several hundred of the donors relied on high-throughput TCR beta sequencing. Four to six DR-DQ haplotypes were handled as single units for association and clustering, since linkage in the cohort was strong. Among about 410 genotyped donors of the cohort, an average of about 220,000 unique TCR beta nucleotide sequences was sequenced per donor, of which about 19% were non-productive. Typing coverage differed by locus: A, B, C, DRB1 and DQB1 were typed in roughly 629-630 donors, DQA1 in 500 to 550, DPA1 in 600 to 610, and DPB1 in just under 480. In addition to the first cohort of 500 to 850 subjects, a separate validation cohort of under 150 different subjects was used. Both class I and class II loci were covered by HLA typing, at four-digit resolution. The study aimed to test whether signatures of past pathogen exposure could be identified by cataloging public T cell receptors. Donor age, sex, ethnicity and CMV serostatus were compiled alongside the repertoire data. Rather than using new phenotypic data, the later analysis identified candidate immune exposures from TCR beta sequences and from how often those sequences occurred across donors. In a later analysis, previously published TCR beta repertoires from fewer than 750 donors were re-analyzed and high-resolution HLA genotyping was added so that TCR occurrence patterns could be studied. Paper-wide results and their limitations: According to a later analysis, TCR association rates differed among HLA loci, with DRB1 alleles showing the most associated TCRs and HLA-C alleles showing the fewest. According to a later analysis, parvovirus B19, influenza, CMV and Epstein-Barr virus appeared linked to several top co-occurrence clusters. A later genetic analysis associated a missense DCLRE1C variant with V-gene and J-gene trimming of TCR beta chains, and an independent cohort replicated the association. Because HLA typing was missing for some donors at each locus, association tests included only the typed subset. A later analysis associated about 17,000 TCR beta sequences with specific HLA alleles at a false discovery rate of 0.05. The 87-base-pair reads could not distinguish some IMGT-functional V segments, including TRBV6-2 and TRBV6-3, so those segments were excluded. The study gave a list of more than 150 TCR beta chains associated with cytomegalovirus. In both the original and validation cohorts, the classifier was reported to diagnose cytomegalovirus status with high specificity and sensitivity. Immune exposure information for the cohort was limited to CMV serostatus. While some public TCRs were present in many individuals, most TCR sequences turned up only very rarely across donors. A further reported finding was that TCR beta sequences accurately predicted the HLA-A and HLA-B alleles for most subjects in the first cohort. According to a later analysis, most CMV-associated TCR beta chains appeared to be HLA-restricted, and the HLA associations seemed to be driven largely by CMV exposure. In this cohort, only TCR beta chains were sequenced, and detectable features were limited by the absence of alpha or paired-chain data. According to a later genetic analysis, donors in an Asian-associated ancestry cluster had fewer N-insertions in productive TCRs than the roughly 700-donor mean. A cluster of highly shared sequence variants was judged likely to be a technical artifact of the sequencing pipeline. Correlated functional status among segregating V segments might be attributable to linkage disequilibrium, but an unknown experimental factor could not be ruled out. In vitro tests confirmed that a few of the cytomegalovirus-associated TCR beta chains recognize cytomegalovirus antigens. In an earlier analysis of 500 to 650 of the donors, most TCR beta V segments appeared in productive rearrangements about 87% or about 30% of the time, broadly matching IMGT annotations. Roughly uniform sequencing depth across donors was assumed in presence/absence analyses, although this assumption may not hold. In a later analysis, HLA-associated TCR beta chains were found to be more clonally expanded and to have lower generation probabilities than equally common non-associated chains. Because counts were too low, 15 to 20 rarely observed V segments, including chromosome 9 orphons, were excluded from the earlier analysis of several hundred of the donors. It was suggested by the authors that the approach could potentially be generalized to other disease states and immunological phenotypes. Strong co-occurrence of HLA alleles, especially DR and DQ, made assigning TCR associations to individual alleles difficult.

From cysteine to phenylalanine, the CDR3 is 14 amino acids long. Solely the CDR3 DNA is kept, with 42 bases framed from the first base. The germline V gene encodes CDR1 SEHNR and CDR2 FQNEAQ (reference sequence). The junction shows trimming of 5 bases on V and 0 bases on J, and the gene matches do not reach 3 bases of it. The cohort consisted of more than 650 healthy bone marrow donors. At the time of sampling, every cohort member was nominally healthy, though immune exposures that went unrecorded were likely present. The donor was CMV seronegative and belonged to the group of 380 or so seronegative cohort members. Each donor provided a peripheral blood sample, and peripheral blood mononuclear cells were used for TCR beta sequencing. Genomic DNA was extracted from the blood cell samples with the Qiagen DNeasy Blood Extraction Kit. The library was built by means of the immunoSEQ multiplex PCR assay. The multiplex PCR relied on a mix of 60 forward primers for TCR Vbeta segments and 13 reverse primers for TCR Jbeta segments. Amplification of the CDR3 region of rearranged TCR beta genes was performed with a multiplex PCR assay on genomic DNA. Amplified TCR beta libraries were sequenced as 87-base-pair reads on the Illumina HiSeq System. The study's processing was this. A later analysis counted about 82 million unique TCR beta chains across the 690 or so repertoires, and some 11 million of these chains were shared by at least two donors. Raw reads were error-corrected and collapsed into unique sequences by a nearest-neighbor algorithm in which closely related sequences were merged to remove PCR and sequencing errors. Alignment of CDR3 sequences to IMGT reference sequences was used to assign V, D and J gene segments. For a sequence to be retained, a match of at least six nucleotides to both a V gene segment and a J gene segment was required. A rearrangement counted as productive if the CDR3 had no stop codons and remained in frame with V and J, and every other rearrangement counted as non-productive. CDR3 was defined by IMGT convention, running from the second conserved V-encoded cysteine to the conserved J-encoded phenylalanine. The earlier analysis of a few hundred of the donors excluded any sequence lacking an unambiguous match to a single V gene segment. In an earlier analysis of around 600 of the donors, V segments were called functional above 56.7% productive rearrangements and were called segregating when the between-donor standard deviation exceeded 5%. To diagnose cytomegalovirus status from the catalog of TCR beta chain sequences, a statistical classification framework was built. V and J gene assignment, in a later analysis, came from comparing TCR nucleotide sequences with IMGT/GENE-DB human TR gene sequences. A later analysis assigned CDR3 sequences and most-parsimonious VDJ recombination scenarios with the TCRdist pipeline. In a later analysis, every TCR beta chain was defined by the combination of its CDR3 amino acid sequence and its V-gene family, and reads without a unique V-gene family were dropped. As a way to deal with suspected cross-contamination and a sequencing artifact, a later analysis dropped 640 or so nucleotide sequences that were highly shared and had low generation probability. In a later analysis, a clonal expansion index was calculated for each public chain from normalized within-repertoire ranks of inferred template counts. A later analysis computed generation probabilities with a VDJ recombination model fitted to out-of-frame rearrangements, and checked the results against IGoR. A later analysis scored TCR-TCR, TCR-HLA and TCR-CMV co-occurrence with hypergeometric tests, applying a repertoire-size bias correction to TCR pairs. In a later analysis, false discovery rates were estimated by permuting HLA or CMV assignments 20 times. In a later analysis, co-occurring TCRs were grouped using DBSCAN, and TCRdist sequence similarity was added for clustering within HLA-allele-positive subsets. Repertoires with fewer than 30,000 or more than 120,000 public chains were left out of co-occurrence clustering, as were five repertoires with anomalous nucleotide sharing. TCRdb mirrors the immuneACCESS table, restricted to in-frame sequences. Some clones are absent from its copies; in checked studies, under half trace to an unresolved V gene, and the reason for the others is unknown. V and J calls and clone size follow that table, whereas D and trimming were derived from the DNA. Counted in this sample were around 270,000 clones; about four fifths of them appeared once. Of the sample, about 0.3% is held by the ten largest clones.

Material for sequencing was PBMCs. This TCR was sampled from a girl aged 2-9 years in good health and CMV-seronegative. This sequence uses TRBV7-9 and TRBJ1-1, with 7 bases in between that match TRBD1. The CDR3 amino acid sequence is: CASSADRLNTEAFF. The DNA reads as follows: TGTGCCAGCAGCGCGGACAGGTTGAACACTGAAGCTTTCTTT.